These 31 T cell receptor beta chains were all obtained from the same sample, sequenced in a study of blood T cell repertoires in COVID-19. Libraries were prepared by immunoSEQ multiplex PCR; TCRdb keeps only in-frame clonotypes and omits some of them. The sample consists of roughly 150,000 clones, 79% of them appearing once. Sequenced sample: PBMCs or T cells enriched from blood (not recorded which). The receptors were gathered from a woman aged 65 to 85 in a cohort exposed to, infected with or recovered from COVID-19 (not recorded which).

Here the CDR3 reads CASRETEYYGYTF. As DNA, the CDR3 is TGTGCCAGCAGGGAAACAGAGTACTATGGCTACACCTTC. The rearrangement joins TRBV28 to TRBJ1-2; D gene unclear. This CDR3 region has 13 residues. Per the germline V gene, CDR1 is MDHEN and CDR2 is SYDVKM. Between the trimmed V and J ends, which lost 6 bases and 3 bases, there was a span of 11 bases.

This rearrangement joins TRBV6-2 or TRBV6-3 to TRBJ2-3; D is possibly TRBD1 (6 bases). V lost 4 bases to trimming and J lost 1 base, with 9 bases between them. This CDR3 region has 14 residues. CDR1 MNHEY and CDR2 SVGEGT come from the germline V gene. CDR3 nucleotides: TGTGCCAGCAGTTGGACAGCCCGCACAGATACGCAGTATTTT. Its translation: CASSWTARTDTQYF.

This clone appeared a few times. The chain has TRBV10-3 and TRBJ2-2; weak D call: TRBD2 (6 bases). Germline CDR1 and CDR2: ENHRY and SYGVKD. There are 14 residues in the CDR3. V gave up 7 bases and J gave up 5 bases, with 14 bases separating them. The CDR3 DNA reads TGTGCCATCATGGCGGGACGGGAGACCGGGGAGCTGTTTTTT. Protein sequence: CAIMAGRETGELFF.

The V and J genes are TRBV10-3 and TRBJ1-4; D call uncertain. The V end lost 0 bases, the J end lost 2 bases, and 7 bases lay between the germline ends. From germline, CDR1 is ENHRY and CDR2 SYGVKD. CDR3 length: 15 residues. For the CDR3, the DNA is TGTGCCATCAGTGAGTCGACATTCACTAATGAAAAACTGTTTTTT. As protein: CAISESTFTNEKLFF.

The chain carries TRBV19 and TRBJ2-1; TRBD2 agrees at 9 bases. Germline CDR1 LNHDA, CDR2 SQIVND (reference sequence). The V and J ends lost 4 bases and 3 bases, in that order; junction bases with no gene match: 7. The CDR3 contains 16 residues. For the CDR3, the DNA is TGTGCCAGTAGTACATTAGCGGGAGCGGTCTACAATGAGCAGTTCTTC. Translating it yields CASSTLAGAVYNEQFF. Supplemented by reference TRBV19 and TRBJ2-1, the full variable domain reads DGGITQSPKYLFRKEGQNVTLSCEQNLNHDAMYWYRQDPGQGLRLIYYSQIVNDFQKGDIAEGYSVSREKKESFPLTVTSAQKNPTAFYLCASSTLAGAVYNEQFFGPGTRLTVL.

This clone was detected a few times. The gene calls are TRBV28 and TRBJ2-1; 13 positions agree with TRBD2. J was trimmed by 8 bases and V by 2 bases; bases with no gene match: 3. This CDR3 has 15 amino acids. The V gene's germline CDR1 is MDHEN and CDR2 SYDVKM. CDR3 sequence (DNA): TGTGCCAGCAGTTTAAGACTAGCGGGAGGTGATGAGCAGTTCTTC. Translation: CASSLRLAGGDEQFF.

This chain uses TRBV19 with TRBJ2-1, with D possibly matching TRBD2 (6 bases). Trimming pared 2 bases from V and 4 bases from J, leaving 15 bases between. This CDR3 is built from 16 residues. CDR1 and CDR2 (germline): LNHDA, SQIVND (reference sequence). CDR3 amino acids: CASSISHGSHYNEQFF. The CDR3 DNA sequence: TGTGCCAGTAGTATATCCCACGGGAGTCATTACAATGAGCAGTTCTTC.

The DNA for the CDR3 is TGTGCCAGCAGCTACAGGGTTGCAACTAATGAAAAACTGTTTTTT. Translation gives CASSYRVATNEKLFF. The V and J genes are TRBV5-5 and TRBJ1-4; possible D gene TRBD1, 6 bases. The V gene lost 3 bases and the J gene lost 0 bases, with 9 bases spanning the gap. The CDR3 totals 15 residues. Germline assignment: CDR1 SGHKS and CDR2 YYEKEE (reference sequence).

The chain recombines TRBV29-1 with TRBJ1-4, with 7 bases matching TRBD1. The ends lost 4 bases at V and 0 bases at J; junction bases unmatched: 8. The germline V gene encodes CDR1 SQVTM and CDR2 ANQGSEA. CDR3 length equals 16 residues. CDR3 sequence (DNA): TGCAGCGTTGTGGTAGGGACAGACACAACTAATGAAAAACTGTTTTTT. Translation: CSVVVGTDTTNEKLFF.

This clone was counted a few times. The chain couples TRBV5-6 to TRBJ2-7, with 7 bases that match TRBD1. After removal of 3 bases from V and 4 bases from J, the junction contained 16 bases not matched to a gene. From germline, CDR1 is SGHDT and CDR2 YYEEEE. CDR3 length: 17 amino acids. CDR3 region: CASSYSYLPGQKYEQYF. CDR3 bases: TGTGCCAGCAGCTATTCGTACCTACCGGGACAGAAATACGAGCAGTACTTC.

This chain uses TRBV5-1 with TRBJ2-5; 8 positions agree with TRBD1. Germline trimming cut 4 bases from V and 2 bases from J; bases unmatched to any gene: 4. This CDR3 comprises 14 residues. Per the germline V gene, CDR1 is SGHRS and CDR2 is YFSETQ. CDR3 loop: CASSPGTGQETQYF. In nucleotides, the CDR3 is TGCGCCAGCAGCCCAGGGACAGGTCAAGAGACCCAGTACTTC.

The chain carries TRBV5-1 and TRBJ2-3; TRBD1 is a possible D gene (5 bases). Trimming pared 1 base from V and 4 bases from J, leaving 13 bases between. The germline CDR1 and CDR2 sequences are SGHRS and YFSETQ. The CDR3 covers 15 residues. The CDR3 sequence is CASSLTPTAADTQYF. The CDR3 DNA follows: TGCGCCAGCAGCTTGACCCCGACAGCTGCAGATACGCAGTATTTT.

This clone was seen only a few times. The rearrangement uses TRBV28 and TRBJ1-2; TRBD1 aligns across 10 bases. The CDR3 spans 17 residues. Germline CDR1 reads MDHEN; CDR2 reads SYDVKM. V lost 6 bases and J lost 4; bases outside the gene matches: 14. As DNA, the CDR3 is TGTGCCAGCAGCTATCCCCCCGGGACAGGGGTAGCCTATGGCTACACCTTC. Its protein product is CASSYPPGTGVAYGYTF.

The chain employs TRBV5-1 and TRBJ2-7, with 8 bases identical to TRBD2. This CDR3 has 13 residues. Germline-derived CDR1 and CDR2 are SGHRS and YFSETQ. The V and J ends lost 2 bases and 4 bases, in that order; junction bases with no gene match: 2. Written as DNA, the CDR3 is TGCGCCAGCAGCTTTAGCGGGGAATACGAGCAGTACTTC. Translated: CASSFSGEYEQYF.

The J gene is TRBJ2-5, the V gene TRBV7-6; the D gene is possibly TRBD2 (6 bases). The V and J ends lost 7 bases and 4 bases respectively, with 13 bases between them. CDR1 is SGHVS, CDR2 FNYEAQ, per germline. The CDR3 is 13 amino acids. The CDR3 is CASTRAGRETQYF. For the CDR3, the DNA is TGTGCCAGCACGCGGGCGGGACGAGAGACCCAGTACTTC. The full variable domain, with the rest looked up from reference TRBV7-6 and TRBJ2-5, is GAGVSQSPRYKVTKRGQDVALRCDPISGHVSLYWYRQALGQGPEFLTYFNYEAQQDKSGLPNDRFSAERPEGSISTLTIQRTEQRDSAMYRCASTRAGRETQYFGPGTRLLVL.

The chain links TRBV6-5 to TRBJ1-1, with D perhaps matching TRBD1 (5 bases). The CDR3 extends over 15 amino acids. Between the trimmed V and J ends, which lost 3 bases and 0 bases, there was a span of 11 bases. Germline V gene sequence: CDR1 MNHEY, CDR2 SVGAGI. Written as DNA, the CDR3 is TGTGCCAGCAGTTATGACAGTGGAATGAACACTGAAGCTTTCTTT. Translating gives CASSYDSGMNTEAFF.

The V and J genes are TRBV19 and TRBJ2-2; D uncertain. The CDR3 extends over 13 amino acids. The germline V and J ends were trimmed by 5 bases and 5 bases, with 9 bases remaining between them. CDR1 LNHDA and CDR2 SQIVND come from the germline V gene (reference sequence). CDR3 nucleotide sequence: TGTGCCAGTAGTCCGAGCTTTACCGGGGAGCTGTTTTTT. As protein: CASSPSFTGELFF.

The chain carries TRBV28 and TRBJ1-1; 7 bases line up with TRBD1. In germline, CDR1 is MDHEN, CDR2 SYDVKM. The length of the CDR3 is 17 residues. V lost 8 bases and J lost 1; bases outside the gene matches: 16. CDR3 in amino acids: CASSLNRDSGGNTEAFF. CDR3 bases: TGTGCCAGCTCCCTTAATCGGGACTCAGGGGGGAACACTGAAGCTTTCTTT.

The gene calls are TRBV18 and TRBJ1-1; the match to TRBD1 covers 9 bases. The CDR3 totals 15 residues. The germline V gene encodes CDR1 KGHSH and CDR2 LQKENI. V was clipped by 3 bases and J by 5 bases; unmatched bases: 7. CDR3 DNA sequence: TGTGCCAGCTCACCCCGGACAGGGGCGGATACTGAAGCTTTCTTT. It translates to CASSPRTGADTEAFF.

This clone was counted once. The chain joins TRBV7-2 to TRBJ2-7; D not resolved. CDR1 is SGHTA, CDR2 FQGNSA, per germline. CDR3 length: 14 residues. V was pared by 1 base and J by 2 bases, with 9 bases between. CDR3 in DNA: TGTGCCAGCAGCTTAGACCGCGATACCTACGAGCAGTACTTC. It is translated as CASSLDRDTYEQYF.

The V and J genes are TRBV5-1 and TRBJ2-3; 10 nucleotides line up with TRBD2. Germline assignment: CDR1 SGHRS and CDR2 YFSETQ. With V trimmed by 0 bases and J by 1 base, 2 bases remained unmatched. This CDR3 region has 16 residues. The chain's CDR3 is CASSLAGLAGTDTQYF. The CDR3 DNA reads TGCGCCAGCAGCTTGGCCGGACTAGCGGGCACAGATACGCAGTATTTT.

The rearrangement links TRBV11-2 to TRBJ1-1; tentative D call: TRBD1 (5 bases). From germline, CDR1 is SGHAT and CDR2 FQNNGV. The ends were cut back, 1 base at V and 5 bases at J, with 17 bases in the middle. This CDR3 spans 16 amino acids. The CDR3 reads CASSLGWGRVETEAFF. The CDR3 coding sequence is TGTGCCAGCAGCTTAGGGTGGGGCAGGGTGGAAACTGAAGCTTTCTTT.

J is TRBJ1-3 and V is TRBV18; 7 bases map to TRBD1. The CDR3 spans 16 residues. The germline CDR1 and CDR2 sequences are KGHSH and LQKENI. V lost 3 bases and J lost 4; bases outside the gene matches: 9. The CDR3 sequence: CASSPEGASGGNTIYF. In nucleotides, the CDR3 is TGTGCCAGCTCACCCGAGGGGGCGTCCGGAGGAAACACCATATATTTT.

The chain is built from TRBV2 and TRBJ2-7; weak D call: TRBD1 (5 bases). Between the trimmed V and J ends, which lost 3 bases and 3 bases, there was a span of 12 bases. The CDR3 is 14 amino acids. The germline gives CDR1 SNHLY, CDR2 FYNNEI. The CDR3 sequence is CASSDGAGGYEQYF. The CDR3 DNA sequence: TGTGCCAGCAGTGATGGGGCCGGTGGCTACGAGCAGTACTTC.

V gene TRBV5-1 combines with J gene TRBJ1-2; TRBD1 is a possible D gene (6 bases). CDR1 SGHRS and CDR2 YFSETQ come from the germline V gene. This CDR3 has 14 amino acids. Trimming removed 0 bases from V and 3 bases from J, with 9 bases in between. CDR3 DNA: TGCGCCAGCAGCTTGGTACCAGGGGACTATGGCTACACCTTC. Translation: CASSLVPGDYGYTF.

V is TRBV5-1 and J is TRBJ2-3; 9 bases match TRBD2. The junction had 11 bases not matched to a gene; V was cut back by 3 bases and J by 6 bases. CDR3 size: 16 residues. Germline CDR1 reads SGHRS; CDR2 reads YFSETQ. The CDR3 loop is CASSSGLAGTLDTQYF. CDR3 coding DNA: TGCGCCAGCAGCTCGGGGCTAGCGGGAACCCTTGATACGCAGTATTTT. The full variable domain, rest sourced from reference TRBV5-1 and TRBJ2-3, is KAGVTQTPRYLIKTRGQQVTLSCSPISGHRSVSWYQQTPGQGLQFLFEYFSETQRNKGNFPGRFSGRQFSNSRSEMNVSTLELGDSALYLCASSSGLAGTLDTQYFGPGTRLTVL.

The V call is TRBV29-1, the J call TRBJ2-1; D perhaps matches TRBD2 (6 bases). The V and J ends lost 2 bases and 1 base respectively, with 21 bases between them. Per germline, CDR1 SQVTM and CDR2 ANQGSEA. The CDR3 extends over 18 amino acids. The CDR3 reads CSVEKGPGQGGSYNEQFF. The CDR3 region has the DNA TGCAGCGTTGAAAAAGGACCCGGGCAGGGAGGATCCTACAATGAGCAGTTCTTC.

The V gene is TRBV7-9, the J gene TRBJ2-1, with D possibly matching TRBD1 (6 bases). The CDR3 extends over 15 amino acids. The V end lost 5 bases, the J end lost 7 bases, and 18 bases lay between the germline ends. Germline V CDR1 and CDR2: SEHNR, FQNEAQ (reference sequence). CDR3 in amino acids: CASSQGSSSWNEQFF. The DNA of the CDR3 is TGTGCCAGCAGCCAGGGGTCTAGTTCGTGGAATGAGCAGTTCTTC. The complete variable domain, with remaining parts taken from reference TRBV7-9 and TRBJ2-1, reads DTGVSQNPRHKITKRGQNVTFRCDPISEHNRLYWYRQTLGQGPEFLTYFQNEAQLEKSRLLSDRFSAERPKGSFSTLEIQRTEQGDSAMYLCASSQGSSSWNEQFFGPGTRLTVL.

The chain is built from TRBV5-6 and TRBJ2-7; perhaps TRBD2 as D (6 bases). The CDR3 totals 14 residues. V lost 4 bases and J lost 0, with 11 bases in between. Germline-derived CDR1 and CDR2 are SGHDT and YYEEEE. The CDR3 nucleotides read TGTGCCAGCAGCGACGGCGGGGCCTCCTACGAGCAGTACTTC. This translates into CASSDGGASYEQYF.

The chain carries TRBV10-3 and TRBJ2-7; 10 nucleotides line up with TRBD2. The CDR3 extends over 16 amino acids. Germline CDR1 and CDR2: ENHRY and SYGVKD. J gave up 1 base and V 6 bases, and 9 bases lay outside the gene matches. The CDR3 region is CAIRTSGAGGSYEQYF. The CDR3 nucleotides are TGTGCCATCAGAACTAGCGGGGCCGGGGGGTCCTACGAGCAGTACTTC.

The chain links TRBV4-3 to TRBJ1-1; the D is unclear. Trimming removed 2 bases at V and 3 bases at J, with 10 bases between. Per the germline V gene, CDR1 is LGHNA and CDR2 is YSLEER. The CDR3 totals 14 residues. CDR3 in amino acids: CASSQTGTDTEAFF. In nucleotides, the CDR3 is TGCGCCAGCAGCCAAACCGGTACGGACACTGAAGCTTTCTTT.